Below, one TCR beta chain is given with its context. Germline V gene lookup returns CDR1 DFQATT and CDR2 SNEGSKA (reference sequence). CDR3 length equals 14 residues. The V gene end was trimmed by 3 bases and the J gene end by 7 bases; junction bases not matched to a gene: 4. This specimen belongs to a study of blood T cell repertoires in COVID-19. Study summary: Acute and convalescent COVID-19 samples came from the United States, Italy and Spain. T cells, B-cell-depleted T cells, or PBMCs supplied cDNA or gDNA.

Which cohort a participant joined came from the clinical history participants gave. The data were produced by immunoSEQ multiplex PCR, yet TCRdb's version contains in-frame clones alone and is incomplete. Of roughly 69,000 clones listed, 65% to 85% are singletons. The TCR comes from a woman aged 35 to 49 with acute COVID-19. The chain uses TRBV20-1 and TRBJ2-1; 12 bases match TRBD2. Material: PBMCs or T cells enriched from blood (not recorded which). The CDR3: CSASSTSGRNEQFF. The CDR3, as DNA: TGCAGTGCTAGTTCTACTAGCGGGAGGAATGAGCAGTTCTTC.